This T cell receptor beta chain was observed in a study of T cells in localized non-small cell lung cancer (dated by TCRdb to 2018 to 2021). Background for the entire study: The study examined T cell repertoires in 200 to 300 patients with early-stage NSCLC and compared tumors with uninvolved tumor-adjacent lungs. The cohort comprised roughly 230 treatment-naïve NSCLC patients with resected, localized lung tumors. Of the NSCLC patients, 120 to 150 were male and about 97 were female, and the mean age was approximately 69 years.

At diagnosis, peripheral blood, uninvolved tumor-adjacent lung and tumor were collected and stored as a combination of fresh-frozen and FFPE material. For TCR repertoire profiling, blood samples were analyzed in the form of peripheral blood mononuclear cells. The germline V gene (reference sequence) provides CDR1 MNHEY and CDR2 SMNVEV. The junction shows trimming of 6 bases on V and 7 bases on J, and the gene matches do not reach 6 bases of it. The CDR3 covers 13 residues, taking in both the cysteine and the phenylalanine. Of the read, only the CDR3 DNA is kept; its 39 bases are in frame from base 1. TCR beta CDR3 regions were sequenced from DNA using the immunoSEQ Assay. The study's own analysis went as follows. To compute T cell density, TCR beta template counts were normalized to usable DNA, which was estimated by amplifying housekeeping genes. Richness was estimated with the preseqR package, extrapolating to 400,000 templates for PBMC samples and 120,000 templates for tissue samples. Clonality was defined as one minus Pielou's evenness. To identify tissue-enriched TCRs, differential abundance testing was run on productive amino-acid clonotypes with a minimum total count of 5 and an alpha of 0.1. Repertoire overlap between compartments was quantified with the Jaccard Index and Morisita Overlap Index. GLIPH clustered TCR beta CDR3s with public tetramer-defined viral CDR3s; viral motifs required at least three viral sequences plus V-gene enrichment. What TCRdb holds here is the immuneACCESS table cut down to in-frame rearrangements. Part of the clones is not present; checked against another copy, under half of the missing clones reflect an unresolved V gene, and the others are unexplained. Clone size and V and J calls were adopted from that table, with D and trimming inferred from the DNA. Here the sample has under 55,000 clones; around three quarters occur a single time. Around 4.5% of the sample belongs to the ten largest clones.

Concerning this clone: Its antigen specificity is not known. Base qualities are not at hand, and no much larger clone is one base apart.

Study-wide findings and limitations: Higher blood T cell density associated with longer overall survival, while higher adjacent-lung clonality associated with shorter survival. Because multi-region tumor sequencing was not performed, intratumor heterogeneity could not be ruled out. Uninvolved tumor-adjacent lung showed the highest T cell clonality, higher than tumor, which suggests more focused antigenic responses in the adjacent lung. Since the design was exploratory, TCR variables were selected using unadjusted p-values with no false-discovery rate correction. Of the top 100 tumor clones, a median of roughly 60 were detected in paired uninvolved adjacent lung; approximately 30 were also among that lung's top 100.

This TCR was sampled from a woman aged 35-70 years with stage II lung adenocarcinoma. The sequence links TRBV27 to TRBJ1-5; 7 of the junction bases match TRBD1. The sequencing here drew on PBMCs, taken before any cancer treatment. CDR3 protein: CASRGTGEQPQHF. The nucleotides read TGTGCCAGCAGAGGAACAGGGGAACAGCCCCAGCATTTT.